The 5 T cell receptor beta chains given below trace back to one sample, sequenced in a study of blood T cell repertoires in COVID-19. This table comes from immunoSEQ multiplex PCR, and its TCRdb copy is limited to in-frame clones, with some not included. The sample holds about 370,000 clones, approximately 92% seen once. The specimen was PBMCs or T cells enriched from blood (not recorded which). These receptors all stem from a young man who had recovered from COVID-19.

J is TRBJ1-2 and V is TRBV29-1, with a possible D match to TRBD1 (6 bases). V was shortened by 7 bases and J by 3 bases, with 15 bases between the two germline ends. This CDR3 spans 13 amino acids. Germline V CDR1 and CDR2: SQVTM, ANQGSEA. CDR3 sequence reads: CSGRMGADYGYTF. The CDR3 DNA follows: TGCAGCGGTAGAATGGGGGCGGACTATGGCTACACCTTC.

The rearrangement uses TRBV28 and TRBJ1-5; D is uncertain. Germline-derived CDR1 and CDR2 are MDHEN and SYDVKM. The CDR3 loop spans 13 amino acids. V lost 7 bases to trimming and J lost 1 base, with 8 bases between them. CDR3 sequence (DNA): TGTGCCAGCATAAAACAGAGCAATCAGCCCCAGCATTTT. Translated, it gives CASIKQSNQPQHF.

This clone was picked up a small number of times. The genes are TRBV3-1 (or the pseudogene TRBV3-2) and TRBJ1-3; D gene uncertain. The length of the CDR3 is 16 residues. V was trimmed by 1 base and J by 3 bases, leaving 13 bases between them. The germline V gene has CDR1 LGHDT and CDR2 YNNKEL (reference sequence). The CDR3 bases are TGTGCCAGCAGCCAAGGACTAGCGGGAGGTGGAAACACCATATATTTT. Its protein product is CASSQGLAGGGNTIYF.

This rearrangement joins TRBV11-2 to TRBJ2-7; D is undetermined. The CDR3 has 12 amino acids. In germline, CDR1 is SGHAT, CDR2 FQNNGV. With 1 base removed from V and 2 bases from J, the gap between germline ends came to 3 bases. CDR3 nucleotide sequence: TGTGCCAGCAGCTTAGTAACCTACGAGCAGTACTTC. Amino acid sequence: CASSLVTYEQYF.

This rearrangement joins TRBV29-1 to TRBJ2-1; TRBD1 matches at 7 bases. The length of the CDR3 is 14 residues. Germline V lookup: CDR1 SQVTM, CDR2 ANQGSEA. The J segment lost 2 bases and the V segment lost 8 bases, leaving 9 bases of the junction unmatched. CDR3: CSTIPGQPYNEQFF. Written as DNA, the CDR3 is TGCAGCACCATTCCGGGACAGCCCTACAATGAGCAGTTCTTC.